This T cell receptor beta chain was found in a study of a mutant IDH1 vaccine in newly diagnosed glioma. The overall study: Earlier care involved radiotherapy, temozolomide, or both, and the majority received both. General observations from the study: Changes in the top peripheral T cell clonotypes seemingly had no bearing on pseudoprogression.

Time point noted: week 11, during vaccination. Every vaccination contained 300 ug of the mutant IDH1 20-mer peptide and was paired with topical imiquimod. There were new WHO grade 3 or 4 astrocytomas in the donors, and these were IDH1-mutant and ATRX-lost. Here immunoSEQ multiplex PCR was the method, and the copy in TCRdb shows in-frame clones only, minus some. The sample comprises about 52,000 clones, roughly nine tenths of which are singletons, and about 2.4% rests with the top ten. A note on this clone: Its antigen is as yet unknown.

In germline, CDR1 is MDHEN, CDR2 SYDVKM. The CDR3 sequence is 14 residues long. Trimming cost V 5 bases and J 2 bases, with 13 bases left between them. This receptor was obtained from a man aged 45-65 years with glioma. The material sequenced was PBMCs, taken from a glioma patient whose treatment included an IDH1 peptide vaccine. The chain has TRBV28 and TRBJ2-7; D call uncertain. CDR3 sequence: CASSEHGRTYEQYF. The DNA for the CDR3 is TGTGCCAGCAGTGAGCACGGACGGACCTACGAGCAGTACTTC.